The T cell receptor beta chain under discussion was sequenced for a study of blood T cell repertoires in COVID-19 (dated by TCRdb to 2020 to 2021). As for the study more broadly: The collaborator samples originated in the United States, Italy and Spain and spanned the acute and convalescent phases of COVID-19. The material from the prospective study consisted of cDNA or gDNA derived from T cells, B-cell-depleted T cells, or PBMCs. Subjects who had been exposed to COVID-19, were actively infected with it, or had recovered from it provided the deeply sampled blood TCRbeta repertoires that made up the dataset. The repertoires were released in a freely available public database meant as a resource for research on the immune response to SARS-CoV-2. Samples came from the ongoing ImmuneRACE study (first 160 participants) plus 1,254 subjects from 6 global collaborators. A de-identified subject ID, COVID-19 status, age in years and sex were almost always included in the sample metadata. Where available, HLA class I and class II types were obtained from metadata supplied by the sample provider rather than from assay-based typing. Study-wide conclusions, independent of this receptor: How much clinical and demographic metadata was included differed by source and by participant, and the metadata was provided uncurated.

This clone was observed a handful of times. The specificity of this receptor is unknown. No base quality information exists; no much larger clone differs at one position. TCRbeta CDR3 regions were amplified from genomic DNA using the immunoSEQ Assay, a bias-controlled multiplex PCR. Regarding the original processing steps: The number of nucleated cells in each sample was estimated from the amplification of reference gene primers within the assay. To quantify the absolute abundance of each unique TCRbeta CDR3 rearrangement, sequence reads were collapsed and filtered. Productive Simpson clonality was computed per sample as the square root of Simpson's diversity index over productive rearrangements. TCRdb carries this immuneACCESS record with in-frame sequences only. Its versions omit some clonotypes, under half of them owing to an unresolved V gene in the studies checked, with the rest unexplained. The V and J calls and the clone size are those of that table, but D and trimming were determined from the DNA. This sample comprises 130,000 or so clones, 80% to 90% of them detected only once. The ten largest account for more than 3% of the sample.

V is trimmed back by 0 bases and J by 5 bases, and the junction contains 5 bases that no gene match accounts for. The germline V gene supplies CDR1 LGHNA and CDR2 YSLEER. Measured from the cysteine to the phenylalanine, the CDR3 is 15 residues long. Left in the record is the CDR3 DNA by itself, 45 bases read in frame from the first base. Participants in the prospective study were aged roughly 18 to 100 years, lived in 20 to 30 United States geographic areas, and enrolled through a virtual design. In the prospective study, cohorts were assigned on the basis of participant-reported clinical history obtained from a screening survey and a study questionnaire. In the prospective study, whole blood, serum and a nasopharyngeal or oropharyngeal swab were collected from each participant by mobile phlebotomists. Participants in the prospective study had the option to provide additional blood draws and questionnaires over a roughly 2-month period. Before DNA extraction, blood samples from the prospective study were shipped at room temperature or frozen.

The chain links TRBV4-3 with TRBJ2-5; the junction holds 8 bases that match TRBD2. The receptor was derived from a woman between 45 and 60 years old with acute COVID-19. Specimen: PBMCs or T cells enriched from blood (not recorded which). The DNA sequence follows: TGCGCCAGCAGCCAAGACGTGGTAGCGGGGGAGACCCAGTACTTC. Its translation is CASSQDVVAGETQYF.